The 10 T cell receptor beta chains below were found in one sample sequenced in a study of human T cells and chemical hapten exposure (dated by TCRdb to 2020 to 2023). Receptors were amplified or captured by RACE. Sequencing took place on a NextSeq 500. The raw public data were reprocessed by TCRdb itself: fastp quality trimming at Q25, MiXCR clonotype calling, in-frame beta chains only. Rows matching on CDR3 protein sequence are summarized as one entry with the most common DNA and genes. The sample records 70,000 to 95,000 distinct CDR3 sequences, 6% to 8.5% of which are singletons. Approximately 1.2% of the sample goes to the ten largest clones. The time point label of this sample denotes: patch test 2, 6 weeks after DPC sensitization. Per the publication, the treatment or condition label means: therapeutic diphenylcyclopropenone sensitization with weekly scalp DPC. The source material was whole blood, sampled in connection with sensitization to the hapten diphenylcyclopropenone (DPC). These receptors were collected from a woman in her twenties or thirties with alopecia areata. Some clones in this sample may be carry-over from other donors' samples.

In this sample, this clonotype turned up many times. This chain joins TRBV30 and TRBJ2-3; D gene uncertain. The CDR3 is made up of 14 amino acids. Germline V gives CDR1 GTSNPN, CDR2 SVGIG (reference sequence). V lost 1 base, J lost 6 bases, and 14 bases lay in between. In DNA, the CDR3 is TGTGCCTGGAGTGGTAGTTCTTTGGGGGATACGCAGTATTTT. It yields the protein CAWSGSSLGDTQYF.

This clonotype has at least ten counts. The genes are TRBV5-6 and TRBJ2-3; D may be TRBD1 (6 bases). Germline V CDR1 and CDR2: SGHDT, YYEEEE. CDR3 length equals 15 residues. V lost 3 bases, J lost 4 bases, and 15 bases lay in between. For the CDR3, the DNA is TGTGCCAGCAGCTCAGGGGCGCACCCTCCAGATACGCAGTATTTT. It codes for CASSSGAHPPDTQYF.

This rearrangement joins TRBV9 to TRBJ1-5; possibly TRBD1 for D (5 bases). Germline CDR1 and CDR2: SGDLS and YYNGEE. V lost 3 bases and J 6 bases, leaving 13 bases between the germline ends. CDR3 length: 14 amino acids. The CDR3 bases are TGTGCCAGCAGCGATGGAGGGGCGCCTCAGCCCCAGCATTTT. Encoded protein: CASSDGGAPQPQHF. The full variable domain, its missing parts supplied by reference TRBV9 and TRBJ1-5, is DSGVTQTPKHLITATGQRVTLRCSPRSGDLSVYWYQQSLDQGLQFLIQYYNGEERAKGNILERFSAQQFPDLHSELNLSSLELGDSALYFCASSDGGAPQPQHFGDGTRLSIL.

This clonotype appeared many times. CDR3 in amino acids: CASSPSRISTEAFF. In DNA, the CDR3 is TGTGCCAGCAGTCCTTCTCGAATTTCCACTGAAGCTTTCTTT. The V call is TRBV6-5, the J call TRBJ1-1; D ambiguous. The V gene lost 5 bases and the J gene lost 4 bases, with 14 bases spanning the gap. The germline CDR1 and CDR2 sequences are MNHEY and SVGAGI. The CDR3 is made up of 14 amino acids.

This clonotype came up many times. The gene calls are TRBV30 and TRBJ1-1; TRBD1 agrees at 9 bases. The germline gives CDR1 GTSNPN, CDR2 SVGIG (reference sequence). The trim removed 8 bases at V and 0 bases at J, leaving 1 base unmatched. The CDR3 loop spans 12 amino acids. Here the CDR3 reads CAGTGLNTEAFF. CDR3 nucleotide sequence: TGTGCCGGGACAGGGTTGAACACTGAAGCTTTCTTT.

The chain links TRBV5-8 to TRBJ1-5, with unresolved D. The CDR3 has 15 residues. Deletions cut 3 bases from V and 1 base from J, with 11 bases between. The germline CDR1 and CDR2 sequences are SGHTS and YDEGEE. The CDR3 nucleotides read TGTGCCAGCAGCTCTCGACGGAGCAGCAATCAGCCCCAGCATTTT. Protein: CASSSRRSSNQPQHF.

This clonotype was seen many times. The CDR3 nucleotides are TGTGCCAGCAGTGATACTAGCGGGGGGACCCGTACGTACTTC. Residues: CASSDTSGGTRTYF. V is TRBV25-1 and J is TRBJ2-7, with 12 bases that match TRBD2. Losses at the gene ends were 3 bases for V and 12 bases for J; bases not matched to a gene: 9. Looked up from germline, CDR1 is MGHDK and CDR2 is SYGVNS. The CDR3 totals 14 residues.

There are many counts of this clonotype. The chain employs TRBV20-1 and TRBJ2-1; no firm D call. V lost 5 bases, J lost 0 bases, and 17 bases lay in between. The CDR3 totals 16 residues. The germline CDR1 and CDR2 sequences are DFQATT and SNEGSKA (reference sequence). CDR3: CSALGPIVGSYNEQFF. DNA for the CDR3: TGCAGTGCTCTTGGACCCATAGTGGGCTCCTACAATGAGCAGTTCTTC.

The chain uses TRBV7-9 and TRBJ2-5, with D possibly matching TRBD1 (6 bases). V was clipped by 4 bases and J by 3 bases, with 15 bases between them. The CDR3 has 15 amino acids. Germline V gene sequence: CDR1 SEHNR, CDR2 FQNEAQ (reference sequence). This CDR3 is CASSSVLGGKETQYF. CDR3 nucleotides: TGTGCCAGCAGCTCCGTCTTAGGGGGAAAAGAGACCCAGTACTTC. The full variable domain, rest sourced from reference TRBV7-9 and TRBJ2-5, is DTGVSQNPRHKITKRGQNVTFRCDPISEHNRLYWYRQTLGQGPEFLTYFQNEAQLEKSRLLSDRFSAERPKGSFSTLEIQRTEQGDSAMYLCASSSVLGGKETQYFGPGTRLLVL.

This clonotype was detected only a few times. CDR3: CATAPPAILGYSNQPQHF. CDR3 DNA: TGTGCCACTGCGCCCCCCGCAATCTTAGGTTATAGCAATCAGCCCCAGCATTTT. The V call is TRBV12-3 or TRBV12-4, the J call TRBJ1-5, with D hard to call. The CDR3 is made up of 18 amino acids. V was trimmed by 10 bases and J by 0 bases, leaving 25 bases between them.